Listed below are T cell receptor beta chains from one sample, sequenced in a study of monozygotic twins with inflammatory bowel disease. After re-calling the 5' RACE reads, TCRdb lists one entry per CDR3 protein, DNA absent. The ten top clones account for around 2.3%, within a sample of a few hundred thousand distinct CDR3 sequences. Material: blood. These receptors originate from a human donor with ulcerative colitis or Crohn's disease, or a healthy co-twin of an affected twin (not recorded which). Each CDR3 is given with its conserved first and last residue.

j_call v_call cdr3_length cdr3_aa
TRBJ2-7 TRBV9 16 CASSVGSGEESYEQYF
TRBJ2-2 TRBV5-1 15 CASSLDPGIGGELFF
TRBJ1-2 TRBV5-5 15 CASSFTDNLNYGYTF
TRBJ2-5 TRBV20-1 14 CSASFLAGVRTQYF
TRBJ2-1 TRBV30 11 CAWKLRDEQFF
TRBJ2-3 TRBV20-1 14 CSATSGTNTDTQYF
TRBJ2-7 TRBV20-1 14 CSARDPGLPYEQYF
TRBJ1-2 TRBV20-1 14 CSARGQGLYYGYTF
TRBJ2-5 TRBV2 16 CASSEPGLAGPKTQYF
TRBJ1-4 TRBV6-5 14 CASSYSQGNEKLFF
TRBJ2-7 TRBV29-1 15 CSVEGSGGYGGEQYF
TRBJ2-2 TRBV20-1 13 CSASPQGTGELFF
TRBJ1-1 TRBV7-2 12 CASRPDGTEAFF
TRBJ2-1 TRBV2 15 CASVSGTERYNEQFF
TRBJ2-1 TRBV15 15 CATSRVGAGHNEQFF
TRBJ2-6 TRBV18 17 CASSQGGISSGANVLTF
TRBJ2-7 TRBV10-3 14 CAISRTSGGDEQYF
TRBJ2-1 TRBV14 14 CASSQDRPGDEQFF
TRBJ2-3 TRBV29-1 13 CSVKGVSTDTQYF
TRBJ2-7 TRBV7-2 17 CASSLLPGQGMFYEQYF
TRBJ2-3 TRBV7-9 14 CASGGLAGEDTQYF
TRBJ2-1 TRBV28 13 CASSFTPVNEQFF
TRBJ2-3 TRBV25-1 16 CASSAPRTGGVDTQYF
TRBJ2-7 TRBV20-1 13 CSAPGQDSYEQYF
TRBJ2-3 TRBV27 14 CASTRDRATDTQYF
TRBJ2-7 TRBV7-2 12 CASSLNLYEQYF
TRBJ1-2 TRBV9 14 CASSVEPGNYGYTF
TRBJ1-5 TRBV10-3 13 CAIGGRPNQPQHF
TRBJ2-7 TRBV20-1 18 CSARDPLPTRTGIGEQYF
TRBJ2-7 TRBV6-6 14 CASSPSESPYEQYF
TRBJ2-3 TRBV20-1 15 CSASRTSGATDTQYF
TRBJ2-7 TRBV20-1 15 CSARDISGPSYEQYF
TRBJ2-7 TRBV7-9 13 CASSFRGNDEQYF
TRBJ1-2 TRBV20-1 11 CSARGDPGYTF
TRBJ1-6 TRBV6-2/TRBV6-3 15 CASRSAGQGHSPLHF
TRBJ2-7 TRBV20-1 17 CSAHEDQRTPNFYEQYF
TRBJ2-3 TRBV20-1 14 CSARVYRLGDTQYF
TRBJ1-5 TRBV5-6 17 CASSTEVRTGRYQPQHF
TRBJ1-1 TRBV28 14 CASSSSPQTSGAFF
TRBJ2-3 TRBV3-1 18 CASSQESLAGGGGDTQYF
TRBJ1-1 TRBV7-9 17 CASSLAELQGRDTEAFF
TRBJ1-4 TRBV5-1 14 CASSLRGTSEKLFF
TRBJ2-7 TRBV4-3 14 CASSPYSGSYEQYF
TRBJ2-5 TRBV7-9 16 CASTLTSGRAGETQYF
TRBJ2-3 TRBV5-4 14 CASSPTTDTDTQYF
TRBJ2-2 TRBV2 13 CASSSWNTGELFF
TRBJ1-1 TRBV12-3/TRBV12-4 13 CASSLRFNTEAFF